This T cell receptor (beta chain) was profiled in a study of blood T cell repertoires in COVID-19. Study summary: Sources were T cells, B-cell-depleted T cells, or PBMCs; the material itself was cDNA or gDNA.

Seattle-derived patients entered the study during active infection and were followed longitudinally. Per the study methods: Using reference gene primer amplification, nucleated cell counts were estimated. Method: immunoSEQ multiplex PCR; TCRdb's copy keeps in-frame clones and lacks some. V and J calls and clone size come straight from that table; D and trimming were deduced from the DNA. The table has about 360,000 clones, 75% to 90% seen once. This clone was seen only once. This CDR3 has 16 amino acids. The germline gives CDR1 LGHNA, CDR2 YSLEER. V shed 5 bases and J 0 bases; nucleotides not matched to a gene: 5.

The J gene is TRBJ2-3, the V gene TRBV4-3, with 10 bases fitting TRBD2. The receptor's source is an older woman with COVID-19, enrolled during active disease. The sequenced sample was peripheral blood. The CDR3 region is CASSEAGGPSTDTQYF. The CDR3 nucleotides read TGCGCCAGCAGCGAAGCGGGGGGGCCTAGCACAGATACGCAGTATTTT.